This TCR beta chain was captured by sequencing in a study of beta chain features in type 1 diabetes. Study-wide context: Examined across all samples were almost 110 million sorted cells. Notes on the study in general: The study found moderately but significantly shorter TCRB CDR3s in all four CD4+ subsets of Type 1 diabetes patients. Insertions at VDJ junctions were less frequent in type 1 diabetes patients. These patients also deleted more nucleotides at the same junctions.

The single heparinised draw taken from each donor contained roughly 110 mL of blood on average. Expressed TCRB transcripts got sequenced, as all isolated RNA was reverse transcribed. The repertoire was sequenced with immunoSEQ multiplex PCR; TCRdb's copy has only in-frame clones and lacks some. Among just over 600,000 clones, about 16% were seen once, and the ten largest hold about 0.087%. The CDR3 length is 16 residues. CDR1 is SEHNR, CDR2 FQNEAQ, per germline (reference sequence). The germline V and J ends were trimmed by 5 bases and 2 bases, with 15 bases remaining between them. With respect to this clone: Antigen specificity is unknown.

The source of this sequence is a man aged 18 to 29 in good health. Material for sequencing was naive CD4+ T cells from blood. J is TRBJ2-2 and V is TRBV7-9; D is ambiguous. The CDR3 bases are TGTGCCAGCAGCCTAGGCGATAAGGGAAACACCGGGGAGCTGTTTTTT. Translation gives CASSLGDKGNTGELFF.